The 27 T cell receptor beta chains listed next were all sequenced from one sample in a study of T cell repertoires in cytomegalovirus infection. MiXCR, applied by TCRdb to the reads, yields one record per CDR3 protein. The table records approximately 200,000 distinct CDR3 sequences, approximately 28% of them present only once. Sequencing input: PBMCs. All receptors come from a human donor in good health (CMV status not recorded). Some clones in this sample may be carry-over from other donors' samples.

This chain connects TRBV7-3 to TRBJ1-1; no firm D call. Germline V gene lookup returns CDR1 SGHTA and CDR2 FQGTGA. V gave up 4 bases and J gave up 0 bases, with 9 bases separating them. This CDR3 is built from 14 residues. The DNA for the CDR3 is TGTGCCAGCAGCTCCGGACCGGTGAACACTGAAGCTTTCTTT. Protein: CASSSGPVNTEAFF.

The sample holds a few counts of this clonotype. This sequence joins TRBV10-3 and TRBJ1-1, with TRBD1 identical over 9 bases. Germline CDR1 is ENHRY and CDR2 is SYGVKD. The CDR3 extends over 13 amino acids. V trimming: 6 bases; J trimming: 2 bases; junction bases outside the gene matches: 1. The CDR3 is CAIRDRGNTEAFF. CDR3 nucleotides: TGTGCCATCAGGGACAGGGGAAACACTGAAGCTTTCTTT.

This rearrangement joins TRBV29-1 to TRBJ2-7, with D perhaps given as TRBD1 or TRBD2 (5 bases each). V dropped 5 bases and J dropped 0 bases, with 8 bases sitting between them. This CDR3 is 12 amino acids long. The germline V gene has CDR1 SQVTM and CDR2 ANQGSEA. CDR3 amino acids: CSVTGTSYEQYF. CDR3 DNA sequence: TGCAGCGTTACGGGGACCTCCTACGAGCAGTACTTC.

The J gene is TRBJ1-1, the V gene TRBV5-1; 10 positions agree with TRBD1. Looked up from germline, CDR1 is SGHRS and CDR2 is YFSETQ. The CDR3 consists of 13 residues. After removal of 7 bases from V and 5 bases from J, the junction contained 5 bases not matched to a gene. CDR3 sequence (DNA): TGCGCCAGCCGGACAGGGGGAGGGACTGAAGCTTTCTTT. Residues: CASRTGGGTEAFF.

The chain links TRBV28 to TRBJ1-2, with D perhaps TRBD1 (5 bases). This CDR3 region has 13 residues. The germline V and J ends were trimmed by 6 bases and 5 bases, with 13 bases remaining between them. Germline V CDR1 and CDR2: MDHEN, SYDVKM. For the CDR3, the DNA is TGTGCCAGCAGCCCTGGGGGATGGTATGGCTACACCTTC. This codes for CASSPGGWYGYTF.

The chain carries TRBV7-9 and TRBJ1-2; D is unresolved. Looked up from germline, CDR1 is SEHNR and CDR2 is FQNEAQ (reference sequence). Between the trimmed V and J ends, which lost 2 bases and 6 bases, there was a span of 4 bases. The CDR3 sequence is 11 residues long. Here the CDR3 reads CASSLSDGYTF. DNA for the CDR3: TGTGCCAGCAGCTTAAGTGATGGCTACACCTTC.

The chain is built from TRBV7-2 and TRBJ2-1; D assignment may be TRBD1 or TRBD2 (6 bases each). This CDR3 spans 13 amino acids. The V gene lost 2 bases and the J gene lost 7 bases, with 9 bases spanning the gap. Germline V gene lookup returns CDR1 SGHTA and CDR2 FQGNSA. The CDR3 protein is CASSLRGENEQFF. The CDR3, as DNA: TGTGCCAGCAGCTTAAGGGGGGAGAATGAGCAGTTCTTC.

This sequence joins TRBV6-2 or TRBV6-3 and TRBJ2-7; D call uncertain. Germline CDR1 reads MNHEY; CDR2 reads SVGEGT. Trimming stripped 6 bases from V and 2 bases from J, with 14 bases between. The CDR3 totals 14 residues. In DNA, the CDR3 is TGTGCCAGCAGCCCCGAAGGCTTTCCCTACGAGCAGTACTTC. Translating gives CASSPEGFPYEQYF.

This clonotype was detected ten times or more. This chain joins TRBV7-8 and TRBJ1-3; no firm D call. Germline lookup yields CDR1 SGHVS and CDR2 FQNEAQ. Trimming cost V 6 bases and J 2 bases, with 11 bases left between them. CDR3 length: 14 residues. The CDR3 DNA sequence: TGTGCCAGCAGACTTGGGGTGCCTGGAAACACCATATATTTT. Its translation: CASRLGVPGNTIYF.

In regard to this clonotype: The junction does not match germline at one end; this may be a read error. The J gene is TRBJ1-1, the V gene TRBV15, with D unclear. Germline CDR1 is LNHNV and CDR2 is YYDKDF (reference sequence). The CDR3 consists of 13 residues. In nucleotides, the CDR3 is TGTGCCACCAGCAGACAGGTGAATACTGAAGCTTTCTTT. Translation: CATSRQVNTEAFF.

This clonotype was picked up a small number of times. V usage is TRBV4-3 and J usage is TRBJ2-7, with D possibly TRBD2 on 5 matching bases. The CDR3 spans 12 residues. V gave up 1 base and J gave up 6 bases, with 7 bases separating them. CDR1 is LGHNA, CDR2 YSLEER, per germline. The CDR3 reads CASSQGRGEQYF. DNA for the CDR3: TGCGCCAGCAGCCAAGGACGGGGCGAGCAGTACTTC.

This clonotype was observed a single time. This chain links TRBV6-5 with TRBJ2-2; 8 positions agree with TRBD2. CDR1 and CDR2 from the germline V gene are MNHEY and SVGAGI. The CDR3 has 17 amino acids. J gave up 2 bases and V 1 base, and 6 bases lay outside the gene matches. CDR3 region: CASSYWSGGENTGELFF. CDR3 DNA: TGTGCCAGCAGTTACTGGTCCGGGGGGGAAAACACCGGGGAGCTGTTTTTT.

This clonotype was counted between two and nine times. V and J are TRBV7-6 and TRBJ1-1; D is perhaps TRBD1 (5 bases). The V gene's germline CDR1 is SGHVS and CDR2 FNYEAQ. The CDR3 spans 14 residues. The V end was cut by 7 bases, the J end by 7 bases, with 19 bases between. The CDR3 loop is CASTSTRGADEAFF. The CDR3 DNA reads as TGTGCCAGCACCTCCACGAGGGGCGCGGATGAAGCTTTCTTT.

The rearrangement uses TRBV19 and TRBJ2-3; TRBD1 agrees at 7 bases. The CDR3 contains 15 residues. CDR1 LNHDA and CDR2 SQIVND come from the germline V gene (reference sequence). V shed 5 bases, J shed 1 base, and the junction held 6 bases outside the gene matches. The CDR3 coding sequence is TGTGCCAGTAGTCCCCGGACAGGCGGCACAGATACGCAGTATTTT. This codes for CASSPRTGGTDTQYF. The full variable domain, with the rest looked up from reference TRBV19 and TRBJ2-3, is DGGITQSPKYLFRKEGQNVTLSCEQNLNHDAMYWYRQDPGQGLRLIYYSQIVNDFQKGDIAEGYSVSREKKESFPLTVTSAQKNPTAFYLCASSPRTGGTDTQYFGPGTRLTVL.

This clonotype appeared a few times. This sequence joins TRBV18 and TRBJ1-2; no clear D gene. The germline gives CDR1 KGHSH, CDR2 LQKENI. This CDR3 is 15 amino acids long. V lost 3 bases to trimming and J lost 4 bases, with 15 bases between them. The CDR3 is CASSPQMDGSYGYTF. The DNA for the CDR3 is TGTGCCAGCTCACCGCAAATGGACGGGTCCTATGGCTACACCTTC. Full variable domain (outside the CDR3, taken from reference TRBV18 and TRBJ1-2): NAGVMQNPRHLVRRRGQEARLRCSPMKGHSHVYWYRQLPEEGLKFMVYLQKENIIDESGMPKERFSAEFPKEGPSILRIQQVVRGDSAAYFCASSPQMDGSYGYTFGSGTRLTVV.

This clonotype was seen more than once but under ten times. This chain connects TRBV19 to TRBJ2-4; perhaps D is TRBD1 or TRBD2 (5 bases each). Germline CDR1 reads LNHDA; CDR2 reads SQIVND (reference sequence). CDR3 length: 15 residues. The germline V and J ends were trimmed by 6 bases and 9 bases, with 21 bases remaining between them. The CDR3 region has the DNA TGTGCCAGTAGACCATATTTGGGACGGCAGAGCATTCAGTACTTC. Translated: CASRPYLGRQSIQYF.

The rearrangement links TRBV20-1 to TRBJ2-7; D unresolved. The CDR3 is 16 residues long. From germline, CDR1 is DFQATT and CDR2 SNEGSKA (reference sequence). The germline V and J ends were trimmed by 3 bases and 1 base, with 19 bases remaining between them. The chain's CDR3 is CSASRGRLSGSYEQYF. The CDR3 nucleotides are TGCAGTGCTAGCCGAGGACGTCTATCTGGATCCTACGAGCAGTACTTC.

V usage is TRBV25-1 and J usage is TRBJ2-5; TRBD2 might be the D (6 bases). CDR1 is MGHDK and CDR2 is SYGVNS in the germline V gene. This CDR3 spans 15 amino acids. V was trimmed by 5 bases and J by 5 bases, leaving 18 bases between them. The CDR3, as DNA: TGTGCCAGCAGTCCCATCGGGGGAGCTGGGGAGACCCAGTACTTC. As protein: CASSPIGGAGETQYF.

The chain couples TRBV7-6 to TRBJ1-5, with a possible D match to TRBD1 (6 bases). This CDR3 spans 15 amino acids. V lost 4 bases to trimming and J lost 2 bases, with 12 bases between them. Looked up from germline, CDR1 is SGHVS and CDR2 is FNYEAQ. The CDR3 spells CASSSRAGGNQPQHF. As DNA, the CDR3 is TGTGCCAGCAGCTCGCGCGCAGGGGGCAATCAGCCCCAGCATTTT.

This clonotype showed up just a few times. V and J are TRBV9 and TRBJ1-1; 9 nucleotides line up with TRBD1. This CDR3 is built from 14 residues. V trimming: 4 bases; J trimming: 1 base; junction bases outside the gene matches: 2. The germline V gene has CDR1 SGDLS and CDR2 YYNGEE. CDR3 DNA: TGTGCCAGCAGCACAGGGGGCCGGAACACTGAAGCTTTCTTT. It yields the protein CASSTGGRNTEAFF. The full variable domain, with the rest looked up from reference TRBV9 and TRBJ1-1, is DSGVTQTPKHLITATGQRVTLRCSPRSGDLSVYWYQQSLDQGLQFLIQYYNGEERAKGNILERFSAQQFPDLHSELNLSSLELGDSALYFCASSTGGRNTEAFFGQGTRLTVV.

V usage is TRBV6-6 and J usage is TRBJ1-1; D gene unclear. Germline V gene data show CDR1 as MNHNY and CDR2 as SVGAGI (reference sequence). The CDR3 is 13 amino acids. The V and J ends lost 6 bases and 8 bases respectively, with 16 bases between them. The CDR3 sequence: CASSPDPPGEAFF. The CDR3 DNA reads as TGTGCCAGCAGCCCAGACCCCCCTGGGGAAGCTTTCTTT.

This clonotype was counted between two and nine times. This rearrangement joins TRBV19 to TRBJ1-6; D gene ambiguous. Germline V gene lookup returns CDR1 LNHDA and CDR2 SQIVND (reference sequence). The CDR3 has 16 amino acids. Trimming took off 4 bases at V and 7 bases at J, with 17 bases between the two ends. The CDR3 coding sequence is TGTGCCAGTAGTACAGGACCTACCGCCCCGAATTCACCCCTCCACTTT. Encoded protein: CASSTGPTAPNSPLHF.

This clonotype was found a few times. The V call is TRBV6-6, the J call TRBJ2-1; maybe TRBD2 (6 bases). CDR3 length equals 14 residues. V was cut by 7 bases and J by 0 bases, with 10 bases left in between. Germline CDR1 reads MNHNY; CDR2 reads SVGAGI (reference sequence). CDR3 sequence (DNA): TGTGCCAGCATCCGTAGCGGCTCCTACAATGAGCAGTTCTTC. This codes for CASIRSGSYNEQFF.

With respect to this clonotype: A read error may be the cause here, since a much bigger clone is one base away. V usage is TRBV6-8 and J usage is TRBJ2-7; tentatively, D is TRBD2 (5 bases). CDR3 length equals 14 residues. The V gene's germline CDR1 is MNHGY and CDR2 SAAAGT. Trimming removed 5 bases at V and 3 bases at J, with 14 bases between. The DNA of the CDR3 is TGTGCCAGCAGTACGGGGTACAGAGGCTACGAGCAGTACTTC. Translation gives CASSTGYRGYEQYF.

The DNA for the CDR3 is TGTGCCAGCAGCTTATCACCAGGCAACTCCTACGAGCAGTACTTC. It is translated as CASSLSPGNSYEQYF. The chain joins TRBV11-3 to TRBJ2-7; D remains ambiguous. Germline lookup yields CDR1 SGHNT and CDR2 YENEEA. Trimming removed 2 bases at V and 0 bases at J, with 11 bases between. This CDR3 has 15 residues.

This clonotype came up many times. The chain couples TRBV7-2 to TRBJ2-1, with TRBD2 identical over 7 bases. Germline CDR1 reads SGHTA; CDR2 reads FQGNSA. The CDR3 length is 13 residues. Unmatched junction bases numbered 5, after V lost 3 bases and J lost 9 bases. CDR3 in DNA: TGTGCCAGCAGCTTCCCGGGACTAATTGAGCAGTTCTTC. It codes for CASSFPGLIEQFF.

This chain uses TRBV6-8 with TRBJ1-1; no reliable D call. Per germline, CDR1 MNHGY and CDR2 SAAAGT. The CDR3 consists of 11 residues. V gave up 8 bases and J gave up 3 bases, with 7 bases separating them. CDR3 nucleotide sequence: TGTGCCAGCGCCGTAGACACTGAAGCTTTCTTT. Its protein is CASAVDTEAFF.